A single sample is the source of the 25 T cell receptor beta chains below, sequenced in a study of blood T cells in healthy people across ages. Primed by a sample-barcoded 5' primer and a J-beta primer mix, a second PCR proceeded for about 7 to 11 cycles. TCRdb reanalysed the 5' RACE reads using MiXCR and keeps one entry per CDR3 protein. This table holds 550,000 to 800,000 distinct CDR3 sequences, approximately 21% found once. What was sequenced was blood. The receptors originated from a man aged 65 to 85 in good health.

This clonotype was seen only a few times. V and J are TRBV5-1 and TRBJ2-2; 11 positions match TRBD2. Per germline, CDR1 SGHRS and CDR2 YFSETQ. J was trimmed by 4 bases and V by 1 base; bases with no gene match: 6. CDR3 length equals 17 residues. The DNA for the CDR3 is TGCGCCAGCAGCTTGACTAGCGGGGGCGTGGGCACCGGGGAGCTGTTTTTT. Its translation is CASSLTSGGVGTGELFF.

The table lists this clonotype with a few counts. The chain has TRBV7-9 and TRBJ2-3; D may be TRBD2 (6 bases). This CDR3 is built from 16 residues. V lost 3 bases, J lost 0 bases, and 13 bases lay in between. CDR1 is SEHNR and CDR2 is FQNEAQ in the germline V gene (reference sequence). The DNA for the CDR3 is TGTGCCAGCAGCTTCCCCGTAAGCGGGAGCACAGATACGCAGTATTTT. This codes for CASSFPVSGSTDTQYF.

This clonotype came up a few times. The rearrangement links TRBV6-5 to TRBJ2-6; 7 bases fit TRBD1. Looked up from germline, CDR1 is MNHEY and CDR2 is SVGAGI. J was trimmed by 1 base and V by 2 bases; bases with no gene match: 11. The CDR3 spans 19 residues. CDR3 sequence reads: CASSYLTPGQQSGANVLTF. In DNA form, the CDR3 reads TGTGCCAGCAGTTACCTAACGCCGGGACAGCAATCTGGGGCCAACGTCCTGACTTTC.

J is TRBJ2-5 and V is TRBV10-3; maybe TRBD1 (5 bases). Germline CDR1 is ENHRY and CDR2 is SYGVKD. V gave up 0 bases and J gave up 4 bases, with 6 bases separating them. The CDR3 is made up of 13 amino acids. CDR3 DNA: TGTGCCATCAGTGAGTCCAGGGTAGAGACCCAGTACTTC. Amino acids: CAISESRVETQYF.

V usage is TRBV2 and J usage is TRBJ2-2; 7 bases line up with TRBD2. V dropped 3 bases and J dropped 4; count of bases not matched to a gene: 2. This CDR3 has 14 amino acids. Germline V lookup: CDR1 SNHLY, CDR2 FYNNEI. The CDR3, as DNA: TGTGCCAGCAGTGACGGGAGGACCACCGGGGAGCTGTTTTTT. It translates to CASSDGRTTGELFF.

This clonotype has just a few counts. The genes are TRBV6-2 or TRBV6-3 and TRBJ2-7; maybe TRBD1 (6 bases). The CDR3 runs to 13 residues. V was shortened by 10 bases and J by 2 bases, with 15 bases between the two germline ends. The germline CDR1 and CDR2 sequences are MNHEY and SVGEGT. As DNA, the CDR3 is TGTGCCATTTCCTGGGGGCCTGCCTACGAGCAGTACTTC. Residues: CAISWGPAYEQYF.

This clonotype was found a few times. The gene calls are TRBV14 and TRBJ2-2; TRBD1 matches 8 bases. This CDR3 region has 16 residues. V dropped 6 bases and J dropped 0; count of bases not matched to a gene: 6. Germline loops: CDR1 SGHDN, CDR2 FVKESK. CDR3 protein: CASSHRQGSNTGELFF. Here the CDR3 DNA reads TGTGCCAGCAGTCATCGACAGGGGTCGAACACCGGGGAGCTGTTTTTT. Full variable domain (missing parts from reference TRBV14 and TRBJ2-2): EAGVTQFPSHSVIEKGQTVTLRCDPISGHDNLYWYRRVMGKEIKFLLHFVKESKQDESGMPNNRFLAERTGGTYSTLKVQPAELEDSGVYFCASSHRQGSNTGELFFGEGSRLTVL.

The chain carries TRBV20-1 and TRBJ2-1; 9 bases fit TRBD2. Germline V gene sequence: CDR1 DFQATT, CDR2 SNEGSKA (reference sequence). The CDR3 is made up of 15 amino acids. The ends lost 1 base at V and 4 bases at J; junction bases unmatched: 5. The CDR3 is CSARVISGRYNEQFF. For the CDR3, the DNA is TGCAGTGCTAGAGTCATTAGCGGGAGATACAATGAGCAGTTCTTC.

V usage is TRBV20-1 and J usage is TRBJ2-7, with D possibly called TRBD1 or TRBD2 (5 bases each). The DNA end lines up better with TRBJ2-5; the J call may be wrong. Germline V CDR1 and CDR2: DFQATT, SNEGSKA (reference sequence). The length of the CDR3 is 13 residues. CDR3 loop: CSAESAGGETQYF. The DNA of the CDR3 is TGCAGTGCTGAAAGCGCTGGGGGAGAGACCCAGTACTTC.

This clonotype was counted a few times. The chain recombines TRBV21-1 with TRBJ2-5; TRBD1 reflects the table's D call only, with no check against the DNA. TRBV21-1 corresponds to a pseudogene. CDR3 length: 14 amino acids. The CDR3 loop reads CASSFPQGKETQYF. In DNA, the CDR3 is TGTGCCAGCAGCTTTCCTCAGGGTAAAGAGACCCAGTACTTC.

The chain carries TRBV5-1 and TRBJ1-1, with TRBD1 identical over 9 bases. Unmatched junction bases numbered 5, after V lost 3 bases and J lost 5 bases. Germline CDR1 reads SGHRS; CDR2 reads YFSETQ. The CDR3 extends over 14 amino acids. The CDR3 DNA reads as TGCGCCAGCAGCTCAGGACAGGGGAGGACTGAAGCTTTCTTT. Translating gives CASSSGQGRTEAFF.

The chain employs TRBV29-1 and TRBJ2-1; 10 nucleotides match TRBD1. Trimming removed 3 bases from V and 2 bases from J; junction bases left unmatched: 10. The CDR3 loop spans 17 amino acids. Germline values: CDR1 SQVTM, CDR2 ANQGSEA. The CDR3, as DNA: TGCAGCGTTGAGGACAGGGGGAGACTAGGAGCCTACAATGAGCAGTTCTTC. Amino acids: CSVEDRGRLGAYNEQFF.

The V and J genes are TRBV20-1 and TRBJ2-5; 9 nucleotides align to TRBD2. CDR3 length: 14 residues. The V gene's germline CDR1 is DFQATT and CDR2 SNEGSKA (reference sequence). The J segment lost 4 bases and the V segment lost 0 bases, leaving 3 bases of the junction unmatched. The CDR3 nucleotides are TGCAGTGCTAGAGACGGGACTAGCCGAGAGACCCAGTACTTC. This encodes CSARDGTSRETQYF.

This clonotype has a handful of counts. V and J are TRBV30 and TRBJ1-2; D perhaps matches TRBD1 (5 bases). V lost 0 bases and J lost 3, with 11 bases in between. There are 14 residues in the CDR3. CDR1 GTSNPN and CDR2 SVGIG come from the germline V gene (reference sequence). CDR3: CAWSVQAAYYGYTF. The CDR3 DNA is TGTGCCTGGAGTGTACAGGCCGCCTACTATGGCTACACCTTC.

The V call is TRBV20-1, the J call TRBJ1-4; TRBD1 matches at 7 bases. CDR1 DFQATT and CDR2 SNEGSKA come from the germline V gene (reference sequence). The V gene end was trimmed by 6 bases and the J gene end by 0 bases; junction bases not matched to a gene: 1. The CDR3 extends over 13 amino acids. CDR3 residues: CSAGTATNEKLFF. The CDR3 coding sequence is TGCAGTGCCGGGACAGCAACTAATGAAAAACTGTTTTTT.

J is TRBJ1-1 and V is TRBV18; 9 positions match TRBD1. Germline CDR1 is KGHSH and CDR2 is LQKENI. V was pared by 2 bases and J by 3 bases, with 1 base of the junction left unmatched. The CDR3 consists of 14 residues. The CDR3 bases are TGTGCCAGCTCACCAGGGGACAGGGACACTGAAGCTTTCTTT. Translation gives CASSPGDRDTEAFF.

The chain uses TRBV21-1 and TRBJ1-5; no DNA check was done on the table's D call, TRBD1. TRBV21-1 is an annotated pseudogene. The CDR3 consists of 16 residues. CDR3 protein: CASSPLGHKLNQPQHF. The DNA for the CDR3 is TGTGCCAGCAGCCCGCTGGGACACAAATTAAATCAGCCCCAGCATTTT.

This clonotype was seen ten or more times. The chain carries TRBV4-1 and TRBJ2-7; 7 bases are a match to TRBD1. The CDR3 is made up of 16 amino acids. Germline CDR1 MGHRA, CDR2 YSYEKL. The V and J ends lost 4 bases and 4 bases, in that order; junction bases with no gene match: 13. The CDR3 protein is CASSRALRDRKYEQYF. The CDR3 DNA follows: TGCGCCAGCAGCCGGGCCCTACGGGACAGAAAATACGAGCAGTACTTC.

The chain employs TRBV29-1 and TRBJ2-3; 12 nucleotides line up with TRBD1. Trimming removed 7 bases from V and 4 bases from J; junction bases left unmatched: 6. The CDR3 totals 14 residues. The germline V gene has CDR1 SQVTM and CDR2 ANQGSEA. CDR3 DNA: TGCAGCGCCCGGGACAGGGGGCCGGCAGATACGCAGTATTTT. Amino acids: CSARDRGPADTQYF.

The rearrangement uses TRBV5-6 and TRBJ2-3, with TRBD2 as a possible D gene (5 bases). The CDR3 covers 15 residues. Trimming pared 0 bases from V and 3 bases from J, leaving 11 bases between. Germline values: CDR1 SGHDT, CDR2 YYEEEE. The chain's CDR3 is CASSLGVRGTDTQYF. The CDR3 coding sequence is TGTGCCAGCAGCTTGGGAGTGAGAGGGACAGATACGCAGTATTTT.

The J gene is TRBJ2-5, the V gene TRBV20-1, with TRBD1 identical over 9 bases. CDR1 is DFQATT and CDR2 is SNEGSKA in the germline V gene (reference sequence). CDR3 size: 14 residues. V gave up 8 bases and J gave up 1 base; unmatched junction bases: 8. The CDR3 coding sequence is TGCAGTACACCTCCGGGACAGGGCCAAGAGACCCAGTACTTC. Residues: CSTPPGQGQETQYF.

This clonotype was seen only a few times. The CDR3 sequence is CASSRIGQSRGTEAFF. CDR3 DNA sequence: TGTGCCAGCAGCCGGATAGGACAGTCCAGGGGCACTGAAGCTTTCTTT. The chain is built from TRBV6-5 and TRBJ1-1; tentatively, D is TRBD1 (6 bases). Germline CDR1 reads MNHEY; CDR2 reads SVGAGI. Deletions cut 6 bases from V and 4 bases from J, with 21 bases between. This CDR3 spans 16 amino acids.

V gene TRBV3-1 combines with J gene TRBJ1-2; no definite D call. V lost 5 bases to trimming and J lost 1 base, with 5 bases between them. Per germline, CDR1 LGHDT and CDR2 YNNKEL (reference sequence). This CDR3 has 12 residues. The CDR3 DNA is TGTGCCAGCAGCGCCCTTAACTATGGCTACACCTTC. Translating gives CASSALNYGYTF. The full variable domain, in which reference TRBV3-1 and TRBJ1-2 provide the parts outside the CDR3, is DTAVSQTPKYLVTQMGNDKSIKCEQNLGHDTMYWYKQDSKKFLKIMFSYNNKELIINETVPNRFSPKSPDKAHLNLHINSLELGDSAVYFCASSALNYGYTFGSGTRLTVV.

There are a few counts of this clonotype. This chain connects TRBV12-3 or TRBV12-4 to TRBJ2-3; 8 bases line up with TRBD2. V was clipped by 8 bases and J by 2 bases; unmatched bases: 12. The length of the CDR3 is 16 residues. CDR3 in DNA: TGTGCCAGCGGTTACTCAGGGACTAGAATCACAGATACGCAGTATTTT. It codes for CASGYSGTRITDTQYF.

This clonotype appeared a few times. The chain couples TRBV11-2 to TRBJ2-7; unclear D gene. CDR3 length: 12 residues. Trimming took off 2 bases at V and 5 bases at J, with 7 bases between the two ends. The germline CDR1 and CDR2 sequences are SGHAT and FQNNGV. CDR3 sequence reads: CASSLLRDEQYF. As DNA, the CDR3 is TGTGCCAGCAGCTTACTTCGGGACGAGCAGTACTTC.